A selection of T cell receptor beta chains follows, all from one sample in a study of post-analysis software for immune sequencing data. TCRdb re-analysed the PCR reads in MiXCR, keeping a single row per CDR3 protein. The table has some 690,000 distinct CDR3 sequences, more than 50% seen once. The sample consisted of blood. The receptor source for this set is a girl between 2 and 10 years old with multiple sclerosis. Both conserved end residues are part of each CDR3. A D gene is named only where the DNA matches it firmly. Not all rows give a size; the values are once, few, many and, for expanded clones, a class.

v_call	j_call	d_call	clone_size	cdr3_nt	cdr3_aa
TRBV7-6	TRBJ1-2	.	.	TGTGCCAGCAGCTTAAGGCCTGGGGGCAACTATGGCTACACCTTC	CASSLRPGGNYGYTF
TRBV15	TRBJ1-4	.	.	TGTGCCACCAGCAGCCTTTCAGAAAAACTGTTTTTT	CATSSLSEKLFF
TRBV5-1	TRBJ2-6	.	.	TGCGCCAGCAGCTGGAATGGTATGGCCGGAGGGGCCAACGTCCTGACTTTC	CASSWNGMAGGANVLTF
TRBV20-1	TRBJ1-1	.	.	TGCAGTGCTAGGGAGCGGGACACTGAAGCTTTCTTT	CSARERDTEAFF
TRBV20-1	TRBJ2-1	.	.	TGCAGTGCCCTAGGGCCCACCAGCTCCTACAATGAGCAGTTCTTC	CSALGPTSSYNEQFF
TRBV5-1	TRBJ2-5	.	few	TGCGCCAGCAGCTTGCAGGGGTCATATCAAGAGACCCAGTACTTC	CASSLQGSYQETQYF
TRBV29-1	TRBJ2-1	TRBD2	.	TGCAGCGCCCCAGGGCTAGCGGCCTACAATGAGCAGTTCTTC	CSAPGLAAYNEQFF
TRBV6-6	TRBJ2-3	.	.	TGTGCCAGCAGTTACTCGCAGCGGCCCCCTAGCACAGATACGCAGTATTTT	CASSYSQRPPSTDTQYF
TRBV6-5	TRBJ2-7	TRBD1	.	TGTGCCAGCAGTTACTCGCAGGGGGCTTTCTACGAGCAGTACTTC	CASSYSQGAFYEQYF
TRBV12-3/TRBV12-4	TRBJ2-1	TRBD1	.	TGTGCCAGCAGTTTAGGCGGGACAGGGCTGGAAAATGAGCAGTTCTTC	CASSLGGTGLENEQFF
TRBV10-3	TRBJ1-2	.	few	TGTGCCATCAGTGACCTCAGGGGAGTGGGCTACACCTTC	CAISDLRGVGYTF
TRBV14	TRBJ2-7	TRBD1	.	TGTGCCAGCAGCGTAGAGAGAAGGACAGGGTGCTACGAGCAGTACTTC	CASSVERRTGCYEQYF
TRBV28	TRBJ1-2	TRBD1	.	TGTGCCAGCAGTTCCAATACTCACAGGGGCCCTAAATATGGCTACACCTTC	CASSSNTHRGPKYGYTF
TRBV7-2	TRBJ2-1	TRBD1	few	TGTGCCAGCAGCCGACAGGGGGCGGAACAGTTCTTC	CASSRQGAEQFF
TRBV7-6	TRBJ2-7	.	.	TGTGCCAGCAGCTCAGCGGTAGCCCCCGGTATCTCCTACGAGCAGTACTTC	CASSSAVAPGISYEQYF
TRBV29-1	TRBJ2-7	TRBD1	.	TGCAGCGTCCCGGGACAGGGACCCTACGAGCAGTACTTC	CSVPGQGPYEQYF
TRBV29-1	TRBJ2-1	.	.	TGCAGCGTCGGACGAGGATCGGGTGAGCAGTTCTTC	CSVGRGSGEQFF
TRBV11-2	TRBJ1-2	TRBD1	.	TGTGCCAGCAGCTCGTCGGACAGGGTTGGCTACACCTTC	CASSSSDRVGYTF
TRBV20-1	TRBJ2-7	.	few	TGCAGTGCTAGAGATAACACCGGCTTCCCACCCTACGAGCAGTACTTC	CSARDNTGFPPYEQYF
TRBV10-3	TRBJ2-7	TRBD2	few	TGTGCCATCACGGCTAGCGGGGGGGAAAGGCTCTACGAGCAGTACTTC	CAITASGGERLYEQYF
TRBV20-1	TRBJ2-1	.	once	TGCAGTGCTCCAGGGACCAATGAGCAGTTCTTC	CSAPGTNEQFF
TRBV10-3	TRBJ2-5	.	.	TGTGCCATCAGCAACCGGGACCAAGAGACCCAGTACTTC	CAISNRDQETQYF
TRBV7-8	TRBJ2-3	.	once	TGTGCCAGCAGTTCCCGTGGCGGGGCCCGCACAGATACGCAGTATTTT	CASSSRGGARTDTQYF
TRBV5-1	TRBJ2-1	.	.	TGCGCCAGCGCGCAACTAGGGGGTCGCTCCTACAATGAGCAGTTCTTC	CASAQLGGRSYNEQFF
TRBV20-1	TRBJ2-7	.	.	TGCAGCGCCACTAAGAGCTCCTACGAGCAGTACTTC	CSATKSSYEQYF
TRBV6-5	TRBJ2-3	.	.	TGTGCCAGCAGTTGCGGTACAGATACGCAGTATTTT	CASSCGTDTQYF
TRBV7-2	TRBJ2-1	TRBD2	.	TGTGCCAGCAGCTTAATGACTAGCGGGAGGTCCCCGCAGTTCTTC	CASSLMTSGRSPQFF
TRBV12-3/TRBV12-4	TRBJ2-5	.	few	TGTGCCAGCGCCGAAGAGGGAGAGACCCAGTACTTC	CASAEEGETQYF
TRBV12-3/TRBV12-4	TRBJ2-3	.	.	TGTGCCAGCAGTTTAGAGGGCTTCCGGGATACGCAGTATTTT	CASSLEGFRDTQYF
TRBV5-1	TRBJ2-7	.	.	TGCGCCAGCAGCCCGGGGGACAGCACCTACGAGCAGTACTTC	CASSPGDSTYEQYF
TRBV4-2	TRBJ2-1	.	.	TGTGCCAGCAGCGCCCGTCTGTTGAAGAGGTCGGAATACAATGAGCAGTTCTTC	CASSARLLKRSEYNEQFF
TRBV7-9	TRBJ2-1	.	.	TGTGCCAGCAGCCCCCGGCGCCCTCCTAATGAGCAGTTCTTC	CASSPRRPPNEQFF
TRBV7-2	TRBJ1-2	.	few	TGTGCCAGCAGCCCCGGGGCCATTAGGGGGGGCTACACCTTC	CASSPGAIRGGYTF
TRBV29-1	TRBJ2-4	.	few	TGCAGCGCCTACACCACAGGGAGTACCAAAAACATTCAGTACTTC	CSAYTTGSTKNIQYF
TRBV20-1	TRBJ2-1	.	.	TGCAGTGCTAGCGACCCTGGACGGAATGAGCAGTTCTTC	CSASDPGRNEQFF
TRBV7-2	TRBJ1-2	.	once	TGTGCCAGCAGCCTTATAGGGGGGACCTATGGCTACACCTTC	CASSLIGGTYGYTF
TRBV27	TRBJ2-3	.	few	TGTGCCAGCAGTAGGGCGGGACATCACACAGATACGCAGTATTTT	CASSRAGHHTDTQYF
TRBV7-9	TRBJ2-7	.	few	TGTGCCAGCAGCTTAGCAGACGGCTACGAGTACTTC	CASSLADGYEYF
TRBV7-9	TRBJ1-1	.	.	TGTGCCAGCACCGGCAGGGTGGTTGGGGCTTTCTTT	CASTGRVVGAFF
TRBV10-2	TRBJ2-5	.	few	TGCGCCAGCAGTGAGCCCCCGGACTTCCAAGAGACCCAGTACTTC	CASSEPPDFQETQYF
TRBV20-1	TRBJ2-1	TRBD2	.	TGCAGTGCTAGAGGGGGAGCGGGGGCCTACAATGAGCAGTTCTTC	CSARGGAGAYNEQFF
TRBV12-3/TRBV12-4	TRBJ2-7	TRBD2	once	TGTGCCAGCAGTTTAGCAAGCGGGAGGTACGAGCAGTACTTC	CASSLASGRYEQYF
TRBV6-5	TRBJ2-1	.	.	TGTGCCAGCCGCTTTGGTGGAGGCTACAATGAGCAGTTCTTC	CASRFGGGYNEQFF
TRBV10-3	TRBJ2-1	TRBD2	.	TGTGCCATCAATACGGGACTGCTAGCGGGTGCCAGCTCCTACAATGAGCAGTTCTTC	CAINTGLLAGASSYNEQFF
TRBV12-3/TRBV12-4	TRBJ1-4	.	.	TGTGCCAGCAGTTTCTCCTCGCGGAGGGGGAGGGAAAAACTGTTTTTT	CASSFSSRRGREKLFF
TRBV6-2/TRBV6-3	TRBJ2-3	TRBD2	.	TGTGCCAGCAACGAACTAGCGGGGAGCACAGATACGCAGTATTTT	CASNELAGSTDTQYF
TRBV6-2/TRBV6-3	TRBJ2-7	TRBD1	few	TGTGCCAGCAGCTTTGGGACAGTATACGAGCAGTACTTC	CASSFGTVYEQYF
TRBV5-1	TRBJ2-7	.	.	TGCGCCAGCAAACTTAGCGCCGCCTACGAGCAGTACTTC	CASKLSAAYEQYF
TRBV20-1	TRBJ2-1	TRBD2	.	TGCAGTGCTCGAGGACTAGCGGGGGAGAATGAGCAGTTCTTC	CSARGLAGENEQFF
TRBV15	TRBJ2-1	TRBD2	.	TGTGCCATCAGCACACTAGCGGGATACAATGAGCAGTTCTTC	CAISTLAGYNEQFF
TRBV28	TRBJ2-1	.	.	TGTGCCAGCAGACAAAGGGCCTACAATGAGCAGTTCTTC	CASRQRAYNEQFF
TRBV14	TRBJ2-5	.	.	TGTGCCAGCGCCTTGGGGCGGAATAGAGAGACCCAGTACTTC	CASALGRNRETQYF
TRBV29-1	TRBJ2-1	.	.	TGCAGCGTGTTACAGGGTGAAGGTGGGAGGTACAATGAGCAGTTCTTC	CSVLQGEGGRYNEQFF
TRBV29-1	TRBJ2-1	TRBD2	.	TGCAGCGTATGTCCGGGACTAGCGGACCTACAGCAGTTCTTC	CSVCPGLADLQQFF
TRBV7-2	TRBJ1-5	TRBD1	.	TGTGCCAGCAGCACCACTAGACAGGGGGCGGGCAATCAGCCCCAGCATTTT	CASSTTRQGAGNQPQHF
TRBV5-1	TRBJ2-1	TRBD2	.	TGCGCCAGCAGTTTCGGAAGCGGGAGAGGTCTGCGGAGCTCCTACAATGAGCAGTTCTTC	CASSFGSGRGLRSSYNEQFF
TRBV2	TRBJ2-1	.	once	TGTGCCAGCAGTGAGGAGAAAAGCTCCTACAATGAGCAGTTCTTC	CASSEEKSSYNEQFF
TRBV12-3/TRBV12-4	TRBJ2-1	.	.	TGTGCCAGCAGTTACCACACGCCGGGACGGGGGGCTTGGACCCAGTTCTTC	CASSYHTPGRGAWTQFF